This TCR beta chain was recovered during a study of Graves' ophthalmopathy and Graves' hyperthyroidism. Amplifying from RNA transcripts, the study obtained TCR beta CDR3 regions. HTBI primers primed a first-round RT-PCR, and a second-round multiplex PCR followed. TCRdb re-called the multiplex PCR reads with MiXCR, one entry per CDR3 protein. This sample has about 1.2 million distinct CDR3 sequences, with about two fifths found just once. The CDR3 is 13 residues long. V lost 7 bases, J lost 7 bases, and 7 bases stayed unmatched. Germline CDR1 is SQVTM and CDR2 is ANQGSEA. This clonotype was picked up many times.

This chain uses TRBV29-1 with TRBJ1-1, with 12 bases lining up with TRBD1. The specimen was peripheral blood or thyroid tissue (not recorded which). The origin of this receptor is an adult man with Graves' hyperthyroidism. The CDR3 loop reads CSGGTGGLDEAFF. The CDR3 DNA reads TGCAGCGGTGGGACAGGGGGCCTTGATGAAGCTTTCTTT.